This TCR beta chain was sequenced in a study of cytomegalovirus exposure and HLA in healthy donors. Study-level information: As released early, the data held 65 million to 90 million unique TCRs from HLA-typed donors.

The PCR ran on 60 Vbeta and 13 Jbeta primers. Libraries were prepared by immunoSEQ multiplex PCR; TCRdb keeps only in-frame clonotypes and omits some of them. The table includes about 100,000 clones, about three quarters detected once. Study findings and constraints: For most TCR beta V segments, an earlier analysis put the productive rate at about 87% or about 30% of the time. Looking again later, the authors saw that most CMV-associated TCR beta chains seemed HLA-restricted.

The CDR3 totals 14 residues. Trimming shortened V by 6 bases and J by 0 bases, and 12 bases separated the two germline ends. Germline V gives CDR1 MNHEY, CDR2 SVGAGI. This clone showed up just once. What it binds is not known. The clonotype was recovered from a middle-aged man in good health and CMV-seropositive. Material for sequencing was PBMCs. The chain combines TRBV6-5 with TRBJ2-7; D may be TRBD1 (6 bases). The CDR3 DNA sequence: TGTGCCAGCAGAGACAGGCTATCCTCCTACGAGCAGTACTTC. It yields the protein CASRDRLSSYEQYF.